This T cell receptor beta chain derives from a study of blood T cells in healthy people across ages. Isolation recovered at least 6 million PBMCs from every sample. Primed by a sample-barcoded 5' primer and a J-beta primer mix, a second PCR proceeded for about 6 to 11 cycles. Template switching added a 12-random-nucleotide identifier to every cDNA molecule. TCRdb independently ran MiXCR on the 5' RACE reads; one entry per CDR3 protein. The profile shows 650,000 to 800,000 distinct CDR3 sequences, 44% of them singletons. Study-level points and caveats: Among long-lived donors, naive CD4+ cells were more numerous and diversity higher than in aged donors. Per million T cells, TCR beta diversity dropped about linearly as age rose.

This clonotype came up a few times. No antigen is known for it. This TCR was sampled from a man aged 60 to 69 in good health. Specimen: blood.

The CDR3 loop is CASSSPGGGPSRQAFF. The CDR3, as DNA: TGCGCCAGCAGCTCCCCCGGAGGGGGGCCCTCAAGACAGGCTTTCTTT. This chain links TRBV5-1 with TRBJ1-1; weak D call: TRBD1 (6 bases). Trimming removed 3 bases at V and 11 bases at J, with 26 bases between. Germline CDR1 SGHRS, CDR2 YFSETQ. The CDR3 is 16 residues long.